A selection of T cell receptor beta chains follows, all from one sample in a study of control samples from healthy donors and cancer patients. Only in-frame clones appear in the TCRdb table, and some are missing; sequencing was by immunoSEQ multiplex PCR. The sample holds about 410,000 clones, about nine tenths seen once. Sequenced: PBMCs. These receptors were collected from a middle-aged man with head and neck cancer. CDR3s include the opening cysteine and the closing phenylalanine or tryptophan. The D gene is left open where the match is weak. A row's size may be missing; if present it is once, few, many or a size class.

V	length	D	size	J	CDR3	DNA
TRBV5-6	12	NA	NA	TRBJ1-1	CASRWMNTEAFF	TGTGCCAGCAGGTGGATGAACACTGAAGCTTTCTTT
TRBV7-3	14	NA	NA	TRBJ1-1	CASSLRAGYAEAFF	TGTGCCAGCAGCTTAAGGGCAGGGTATGCTGAAGCTTTCTTT
TRBV29-1	14	NA	NA	TRBJ1-3	CSVVNRAHGNTIYF	TGCAGCGTTGTAAACAGGGCGCACGGAAACACCATATATTTT
TRBV7-2	15	TRBD2	NA	TRBJ2-3	CASSFRRRGGDTQYF	TGTGCCAGCAGCTTCAGGCGGCGGGGGGGTGATACGCAGTATTTT
TRBV18	15	NA	NA	TRBJ2-5	CASSPPRTDQETQYF	TGTGCCAGCTCACCACCGAGGACGGACCAAGAGACCCAGTACTTC
TRBV7-9	17	NA	once	TRBJ2-1	CASSLKRNPGSYNEQFF	TGTGCCAGCAGCTTAAAGCGGAACCCTGGATCCTACAATGAGCAGTTCTTC
TRBV5-1	17	TRBD1	NA	TRBJ1-1	CASSSILSTGGGAEAFF	TGCGCCAGCAGCTCTATACTGTCCACAGGGGGCGGTGCTGAAGCTTTCTTT
TRBV7-2	17	TRBD2	NA	TRBJ2-1	CASSLRVAAGGRNEQFF	TGTGCCAGCAGCTTAAGGGTAGCGGCGGGGGGGAGGAATGAGCAGTTCTTC
TRBV30	13	TRBD1	once	TRBJ1-4	CAWSRDSNEKLFF	TGTGCCTGGAGTCGGGACAGCAATGAAAAACTGTTTTTT
TRBV9	17	TRBD1	NA	TRBJ2-3	CASGGQPVTFLTDTQYF	TGTGCCAGCGGGGGACAGCCCGTAACCTTCCTTACAGATACGCAGTATTTT
TRBV15	14	NA	NA	TRBJ1-4	CATSRAGLEEKLFF	TGTGCCACCAGCAGAGCTGGACTAGAAGAAAAACTGTTTTTT
TRBV11-3	14	NA	NA	TRBJ2-1	CASSFNAGANEQFF	TGTGCCAGCAGCTTCAATGCGGGGGCCAATGAGCAGTTCTTC
TRBV30	11	NA	NA	TRBJ1-4	CAWSVGEKLFF	TGTGCCTGGAGTGTCGGAGAAAAACTGTTTTTT
TRBV5-1	12	TRBD1	NA	TRBJ2-7	CASTPDRAEQYF	TGCGCCAGCACCCCAGACAGGGCCGAGCAGTACTTC
TRBV11-2	13	NA	NA	TRBJ1-4	CASTLGLNEKLFF	TGTGCCAGCACCCTGGGGCTTAACGAAAAACTGTTTTTT
TRBV5-4	14	NA	NA	TRBJ1-3	CASSLTGSGNTIYF	TGTGCCAGCAGCTTGACAGGCTCTGGAAACACCATATATTTT
TRBV19	15	NA	NA	TRBJ2-5	CASSIAERDGETQYF	TGTGCCAGTAGTATCGCGGAAAGGGACGGAGAGACCCAGTACTTC
TRBV27	17	TRBD1	NA	TRBJ1-3	CASSPLRTGPVGNTIYF	TGTGCCAGCAGTCCCCTCCGGACAGGGCCTGTTGGAAACACCATATATTTT
TRBV6-6	16	TRBD1	NA	TRBJ2-7	CASSYWGQGPSYEQYF	TGTGCCAGCAGTTATTGGGGACAGGGGCCCTCCTACGAGCAGTACTTC
TRBV4-1	17	NA	NA	TRBJ2-1	CASSQDSVGLSYNEQFF	TGCGCCAGCAGCCAAGACAGCGTCGGCTTGTCCTACAATGAGCAGTTCTTC
TRBV12-3/TRBV12-4	13	TRBD1	NA	TRBJ2-7	CASSGDRDYEQYF	TGTGCCAGCAGTGGGGACAGGGACTACGAGCAGTACTTC
TRBV28	16	TRBD2	NA	TRBJ2-3	CASTSTSGGAVDTQYF	TGTGCCAGCACCAGCACTAGCGGGGGGGCCGTAGATACGCAGTATTTT
TRBV25-1	14	NA	NA	TRBJ1-1	CASSEGAMNTEAFF	TGTGCCAGCAGTGAGGGGGCCATGAACACTGAAGCTTTCTTT
TRBV12-5	13	NA	NA	TRBJ2-5	CASGPRGGETQYF	TGTGCTAGTGGTCCTCGTGGGGGGGAGACCCAGTACTTC
TRBV2	17	NA	once	TRBJ1-3	CASSAQPIITSGNTIYF	TGTGCCAGCAGTGCCCAACCCATTATAACCTCTGGAAACACCATATATTTT
TRBV5-3	15	NA	NA	TRBJ1-2	CARSLRQTGAYGYTF	TGTGCCAGAAGCTTGCGACAGACGGGGGCCTATGGCTACACCTTC
TRBV28	15	NA	NA	TRBJ2-7	CASSSGPDPSGEQYF	TGTGCCAGCAGTTCGGGACCTGACCCGTCGGGCGAGCAGTACTTC
TRBV19	12	NA	NA	TRBJ1-5	CASNRRDQPQHF	TGTGCCAGTAACAGGCGAGATCAGCCCCAGCATTTT
TRBV5-4	15	NA	NA	TRBJ2-7	CASSSSELGLYEQYF	TGTGCCAGCAGCTCGTCGGAGCTTGGGCTTTACGAGCAGTACTTC
TRBV19	13	NA	NA	TRBJ1-1	CASSTTANTEAFF	TGTGCCAGTAGTACGACAGCGAACACTGAAGCTTTCTTT
TRBV29-1	14	NA	NA	TRBJ1-2	CSVESTTRSYGYTF	TGCAGCGTTGAATCGACCACGAGGAGCTATGGCTACACCTTC
TRBV14	13	NA	once	TRBJ1-1	CASSRQWNTEAFF	TGTGCCAGCAGCCGTCAATGGAACACTGAAGCTTTCTTT
TRBV19	17	NA	NA	TRBJ2-6	CASSIQGNLAGANVLTF	TGTGCCAGTAGTATACAGGGGAATCTGGCTGGGGCCAACGTCCTGACTTTC
TRBV29-1	13	TRBD1	few	TRBJ1-5	CSGSTGENQPQHF	TGCAGCGGGTCGACAGGGGAAAATCAGCCCCAGCATTTT
TRBV3-1/TRBV3-2	12	NA	once	TRBJ2-5	CASSQGQETQYF	TGTGCCAGCAGCCAGGGTCAGGAGACCCAGTACTTC
TRBV5-6	14	NA	NA	TRBJ2-7	CASSWGGPKDEQYF	TGTGCCAGCAGCTGGGGGGGCCCCAAGGACGAGCAGTACTTC
TRBV5-1	16	TRBD1	once	TRBJ1-1	CASSSRDRSQNTEAFF	TGCGCCAGCAGCTCCCGGGACAGGAGTCAGAACACTGAAGCTTTCTTT
TRBV19	16	TRBD1	NA	TRBJ2-7	CASSISRTGKRGEQYF	TGTGCCAGTAGTATATCCCGGACAGGGAAACGAGGGGAGCAGTACTTC
TRBV3-1/TRBV3-2	14	NA	NA	TRBJ1-3	CASSQDGSGNTIYF	TGTGCCAGCAGCCAAGACGGCTCTGGAAACACCATATATTTT
TRBV18	13	NA	once	TRBJ1-3	CASSPPSGNTIYF	TGTGCCAGCTCACCACCGTCCGGAAACACCATATATTTT